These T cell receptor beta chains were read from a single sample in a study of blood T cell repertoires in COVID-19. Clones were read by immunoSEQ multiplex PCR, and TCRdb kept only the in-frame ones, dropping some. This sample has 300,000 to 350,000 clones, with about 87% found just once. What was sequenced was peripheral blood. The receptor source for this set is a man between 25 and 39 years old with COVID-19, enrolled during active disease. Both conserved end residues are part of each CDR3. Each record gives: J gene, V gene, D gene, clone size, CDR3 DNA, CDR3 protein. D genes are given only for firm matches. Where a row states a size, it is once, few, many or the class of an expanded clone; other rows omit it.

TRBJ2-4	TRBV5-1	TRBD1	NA	TGCGCCAGCAGCCCAGGATTACAGGGGGCAACTCTACTAGCCAAAAACATTCAGTACTTC	CASSPGLQGATLLAKNIQYF
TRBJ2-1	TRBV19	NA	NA	TGTGCCAGTAAACTACAGGTTTTAGATGAGCAGTTCTTC	CASKLQVLDEQFF
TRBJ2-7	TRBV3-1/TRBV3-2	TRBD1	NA	TGTGCCAGCAGCCTTCGAACAGGGGATGGGACCTACGAGCAGTACTTC	CASSLRTGDGTYEQYF
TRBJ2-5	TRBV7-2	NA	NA	TGTGCCAGCAGCTTACAGGGCAGCCAAGAGACCCAGTACTTC	CASSLQGSQETQYF
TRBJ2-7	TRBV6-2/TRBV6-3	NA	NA	TGTGCCAGCAGTTCCCAAAAGAGCTCCTACGAGCAGTACTTC	CASSSQKSSYEQYF
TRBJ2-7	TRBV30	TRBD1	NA	TGTGCCTGGAGTGCCGGACAGGCCTACGAGCAGTACTTC	CAWSAGQAYEQYF
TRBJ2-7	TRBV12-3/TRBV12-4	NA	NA	TGTGCCAGCAGACACAGTACCGACGAGCAGTACTTC	CASRHSTDEQYF
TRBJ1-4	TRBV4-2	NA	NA	TGTGCCAGCAGCCAAGAAAACAGGGATGAAAAACTGTTTTTT	CASSQENRDEKLFF
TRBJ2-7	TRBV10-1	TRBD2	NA	TGCGCCAGCAGCGACAAGCGGGAGCTGGTGGGCTACGAGCAGTACTTC	CASSDKRELVGYEQYF
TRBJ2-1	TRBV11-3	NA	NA	TGTGCCAGCAGCTTACGACCCAGCGGTGAGCAGTTCTTC	CASSLRPSGEQFF
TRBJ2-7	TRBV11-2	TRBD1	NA	TGTGCCAGCAGCCCTATTCGGGACAGGGGATCCTACGAGCAGTACTTC	CASSPIRDRGSYEQYF
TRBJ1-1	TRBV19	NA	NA	TGTGCCAGTAGTATGAGGGGAGGCAGCCATCCATATAACACTGAAGCTTTCTTT	CASSMRGGSHPYNTEAFF
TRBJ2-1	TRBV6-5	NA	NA	TGTGCCAGCGGAGGCCTCTACAATGAGCAGTTCTTC	CASGGLYNEQFF
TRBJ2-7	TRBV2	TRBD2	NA	TGTGCCAGCCTTGGACTAGCCGCCTACGAGCAGTACTTC	CASLGLAAYEQYF
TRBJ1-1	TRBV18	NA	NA	TGTGCCAGCTCACCCAGGGGAGGGGGTGTCACTGAAGCTTTCTTT	CASSPRGGGVTEAFF
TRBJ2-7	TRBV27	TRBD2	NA	TGTGCCAGCAGTTCCGGACTAGCGGTCGACGAGCAGTACTTC	CASSSGLAVDEQYF
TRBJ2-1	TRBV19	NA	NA	TGTGCCAGTAGTATCACCGGCGGAATATTTTATGAGCAGTTCTTC	CASSITGGIFYEQFF
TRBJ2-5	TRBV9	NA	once	TGTGCCAGCAGCGCCTCCGCCTCGTCGGGGGAGACCCAGTACTTC	CASSASASSGETQYF
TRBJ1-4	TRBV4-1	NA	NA	TGCGCCAGCAGCCAAGGAGGAGGGACTAATGAAAAACTGTTTTTT	CASSQGGGTNEKLFF
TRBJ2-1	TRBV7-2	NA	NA	TGTGCCAGCAGCTTTGACCCCGGGACTTACAATGAGCAGTTCTTC	CASSFDPGTYNEQFF
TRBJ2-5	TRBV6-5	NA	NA	TGTGCCAGCAGTTACGGGGCAGCGGGGACCCAGTACTTC	CASSYGAAGTQYF
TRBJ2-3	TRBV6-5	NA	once	TGTGCCAGCAGTTACTCGGGACTCCACACAGATACGCAGTATTTT	CASSYSGLHTDTQYF
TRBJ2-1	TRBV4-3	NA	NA	TGCGCCAGCAGCCCGAGCCCGACAGGTCAAACCTACAATGAGCAGTTCTTC	CASSPSPTGQTYNEQFF
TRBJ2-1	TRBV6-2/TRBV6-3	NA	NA	TGTGCCAGCAGTTACTCGGCAGGAAGGGGGAACAATGAGCAGTTCTTC	CASSYSAGRGNNEQFF
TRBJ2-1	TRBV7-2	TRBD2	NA	TGTGCCAGCAGAGAGAGACTAGCGGGGCGGGGTGAGCAGTTCTTC	CASRERLAGRGEQFF
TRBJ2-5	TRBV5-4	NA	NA	TGTGCCAGCAGCTTCAGGGCAACCCAAGAGACCCAGTACTTC	CASSFRATQETQYF
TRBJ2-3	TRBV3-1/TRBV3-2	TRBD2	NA	TGTGCCAGCAGCCGGGGGAGGGATAAAGCAGATACGCAGTATTTT	CASSRGRDKADTQYF
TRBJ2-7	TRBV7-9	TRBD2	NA	TGTGCCAGCAGCCTCTCACTAGCGGGAGGCTACGAGCAGTACTTC	CASSLSLAGGYEQYF
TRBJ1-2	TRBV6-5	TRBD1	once	TGTGCCAGCAGTTACAACAGGGGCGCGGACTATGGCTACACCTTC	CASSYNRGADYGYTF